This note documents a single TCR beta chain sequence. The antigen is unknown. Template material for amplifying TCR beta CDR3 regions consisted of RNA transcripts. Carried out on the TCR CDR3, a first-round RT-PCR used the HTBI primer set. TCRdb re-analysed the multiplex PCR reads in MiXCR, keeping a single row per CDR3 protein. The sample contains 560,000 or so distinct CDR3 sequences, about 20% of which appear only once. A patient was excluded if there was uncontrolled infection, other autoimmune disease, pregnancy or lactation. There are 16 residues in the CDR3. Trimming removed 5 bases from V and 4 bases from J; junction bases left unmatched: 9. This record comes from a study of T cells in Graves' hyperthyroidism and ophthalmopathy. Overall study results and limits: Blood held most thyroid clonotypes expanded above 0.001 frequency.

The J gene is TRBJ2-1, the V gene TRBV12-3 or TRBV12-4; 9 bases line up with TRBD2. The clonotype originates from a man in his forties with Graves' ophthalmopathy. Sample: blood. The CDR3 bases are TGTGCCAGCAGTCAGCAACTAGCGGGCCTTTACAATGAGCAGTTCTTC. It specifies CASSQQLAGLYNEQFF.